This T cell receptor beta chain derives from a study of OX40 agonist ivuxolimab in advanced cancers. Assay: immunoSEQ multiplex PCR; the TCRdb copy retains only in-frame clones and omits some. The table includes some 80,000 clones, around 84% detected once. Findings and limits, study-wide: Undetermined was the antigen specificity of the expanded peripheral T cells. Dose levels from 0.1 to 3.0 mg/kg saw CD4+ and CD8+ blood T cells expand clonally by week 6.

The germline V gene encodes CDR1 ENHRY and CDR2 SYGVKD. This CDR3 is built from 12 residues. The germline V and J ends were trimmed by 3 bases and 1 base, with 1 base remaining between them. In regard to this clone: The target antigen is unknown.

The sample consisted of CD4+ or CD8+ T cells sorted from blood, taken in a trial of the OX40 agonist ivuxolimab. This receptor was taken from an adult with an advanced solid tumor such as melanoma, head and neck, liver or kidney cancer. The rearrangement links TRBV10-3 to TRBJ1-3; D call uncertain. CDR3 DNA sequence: TGTGCCATCAGTGAATCTGGAAACACCATATATTTT. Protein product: CAISESGNTIYF.